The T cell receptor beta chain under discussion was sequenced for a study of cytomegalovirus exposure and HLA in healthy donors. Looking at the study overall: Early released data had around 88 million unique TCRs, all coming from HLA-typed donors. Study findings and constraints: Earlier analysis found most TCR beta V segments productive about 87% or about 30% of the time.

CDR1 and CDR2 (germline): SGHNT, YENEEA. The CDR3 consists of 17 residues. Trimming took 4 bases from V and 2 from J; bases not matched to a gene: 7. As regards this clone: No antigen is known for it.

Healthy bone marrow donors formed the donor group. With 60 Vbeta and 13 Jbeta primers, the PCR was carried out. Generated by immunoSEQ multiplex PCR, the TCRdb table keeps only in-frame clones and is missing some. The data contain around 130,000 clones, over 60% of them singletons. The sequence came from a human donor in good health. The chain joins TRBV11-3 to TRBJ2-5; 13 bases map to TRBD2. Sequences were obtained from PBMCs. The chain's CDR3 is CASSSGLAGLGQETQYF. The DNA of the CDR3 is TGTGCCAGCAGCTCGGGACTAGCGGGGCTGGGGCAAGAGACCCAGTACTTC.